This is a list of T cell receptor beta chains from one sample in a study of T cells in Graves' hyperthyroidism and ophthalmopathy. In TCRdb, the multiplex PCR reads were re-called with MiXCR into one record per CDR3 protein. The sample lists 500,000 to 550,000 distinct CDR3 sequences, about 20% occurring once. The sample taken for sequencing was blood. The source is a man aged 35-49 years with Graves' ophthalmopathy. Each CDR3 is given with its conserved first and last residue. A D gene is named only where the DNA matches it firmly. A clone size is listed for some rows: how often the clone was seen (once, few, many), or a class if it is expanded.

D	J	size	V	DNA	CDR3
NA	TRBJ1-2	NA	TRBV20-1	TGCAGTGCTACCGATCAGAGAGATGACTACACCTTC	CSATDQRDDYTF
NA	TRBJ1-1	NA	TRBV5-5	TGTGCCAGCAGCAGAATCACGAACACTGAAGCTTTCTTT	CASSRITNTEAFF
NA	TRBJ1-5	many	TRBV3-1	TGTGCCAGCAGCCAAGGAGGGATAGGTCAGCCCCAGCATTTT	CASSQGGIGQPQHF
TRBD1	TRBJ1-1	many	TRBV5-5	TGTGCCAGCAGCTTGCACAGGGGGCCCACTGAAGCTTTCTTT	CASSLHRGPTEAFF
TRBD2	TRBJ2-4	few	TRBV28	TGTGCCAGCAGTTCGGCGGGAGGGGACGGACTAGCCAAAAACATTCAGTACTTC	CASSSAGGDGLAKNIQYF
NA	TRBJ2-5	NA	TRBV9	TGTGCCAGCAGCGTAGGCGCCCCCGGGGAGACCCAGTACTTC	CASSVGAPGETQYF
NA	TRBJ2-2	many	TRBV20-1	TGCAGTGCTAGAGTTGGAGGGACGAACACCGGGGAGCTGTTTTTT	CSARVGGTNTGELFF
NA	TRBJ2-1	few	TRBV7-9	TGTGCCACCTCGTCGGAGGGACTCCCCTACAATGAGCAGTTCTTC	CATSSEGLPYNEQFF
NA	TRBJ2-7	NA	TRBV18	TGTGCCAGCTCACAGGGGCCTTCGGACCACGAGCAGTACTTC	CASSQGPSDHEQYF
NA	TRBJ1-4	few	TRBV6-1	TGTGCCAGCAGGGGATTTGGGGAAGGCGGGAATGAAAAACTGTTTTTT	CASRGFGEGGNEKLFF
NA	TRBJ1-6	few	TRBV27	TGTGCCAGCAGTTCGGCTAATTCACCCCTCCACTTT	CASSSANSPLHF
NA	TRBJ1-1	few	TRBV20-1	TGCAGTGCTAAGAAAGACACGAACACTGAAGCTTTCTTT	CSAKKDTNTEAFF
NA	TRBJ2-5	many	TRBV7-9	TGTGCCAGCACCACAGGGCCCACGGGGACCCAGTACTTC	CASTTGPTGTQYF
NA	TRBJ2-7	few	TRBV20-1	TGCAGTGCCCGTAAGGGCGGCGGGGCCTACGAGCAGTACTTC	CSARKGGGAYEQYF
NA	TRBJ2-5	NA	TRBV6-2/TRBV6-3	TGTGCCAGCACTAGCTCCCGACAAGAGACCCAGTACTTC	CASTSSRQETQYF
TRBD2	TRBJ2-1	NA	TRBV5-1	TGCGCCAGCAGCCCGGGGACTAGCGGGAGATCTAAGGTGTACGAGCAGTTCTTC	CASSPGTSGRSKVYEQFF
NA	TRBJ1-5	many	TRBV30	TGTGCCTGGAGTGGGACAGATAGCAATCAGCCCCAGCATTTT	CAWSGTDSNQPQHF
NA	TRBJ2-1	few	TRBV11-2	TGTGCCAGCAGCTTAGAGGCAGTAACCGGGGAGCAGTTCTTC	CASSLEAVTGEQFF
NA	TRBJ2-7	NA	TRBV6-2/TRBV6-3	TGTGCCAGCGCTTTACAGGAGACCTACGAGCAGTACTTC	CASALQETYEQYF
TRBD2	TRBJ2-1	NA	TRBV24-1	TGTGCCACCAGTGATTCTGCGGGGGGGCCCTACAATGAGCAGTTCTTC	CATSDSAGGPYNEQFF
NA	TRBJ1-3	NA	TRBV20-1	TGCAGTGCTAGAGGCCTAGGAAGGTCCTCTGGAAACACCATATATTTT	CSARGLGRSSGNTIYF
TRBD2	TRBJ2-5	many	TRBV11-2	TGTGCCAGCAGCTTAGGAATAGCGGGATCAGAGACCCAGTACTTC	CASSLGIAGSETQYF
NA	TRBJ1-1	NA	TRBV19	TGTGCCAGTAGTGCAGCCGGGGTCTCGGACACTGAAGCTTTCTTT	CASSAAGVSDTEAFF
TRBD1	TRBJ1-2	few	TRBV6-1	TGTGCCAGCAGTTATTCGCTTACAGGGGGCAGTGGCTACACCTTC	CASSYSLTGGSGYTF
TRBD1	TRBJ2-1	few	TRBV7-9	TGTGCCAGCAGCCGATTTCGACAGGGGGCCTACAATGAGCAGTTCTTC	CASSRFRQGAYNEQFF
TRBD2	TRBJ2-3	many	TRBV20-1	TGCAGTACTAGCGGGGGCACAGATACGCAGTATTTT	CSTSGGTDTQYF
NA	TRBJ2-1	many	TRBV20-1	TGCAGTGCTAGATTGCCCGGGCGGACCTACAATGAGCAGTTCTTC	CSARLPGRTYNEQFF
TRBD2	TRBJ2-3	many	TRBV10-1	TGCGCCAGCACCCCGAGGATAGGGAGCGGGGGCGATACGCAGTATTTT	CASTPRIGSGGDTQYF
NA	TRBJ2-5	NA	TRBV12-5	TGTGCTAGTGGTTTGGGGGACTTAGAACAAGAGACCCAGTACTTC	CASGLGDLEQETQYF
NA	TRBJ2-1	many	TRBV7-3	TGTGCCAGCAGCTTAAACAGGGCGGCGGAGAGACATGAGCAGTTCTTC	CASSLNRAAERHEQFF
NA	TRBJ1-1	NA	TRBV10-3	TGTGCCATCAGTGAGTTGCCAGGGTTGAACACTGAAGCTTTCTTT	CAISELPGLNTEAFF
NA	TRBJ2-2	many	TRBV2	TGTGCCAGCACCCAAGGGGGGGTGAAGGGCGGGGAGCTGTTTTTT	CASTQGGVKGGELFF
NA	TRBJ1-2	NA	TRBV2	TGTGCCAGCAGGCCCGGGCATAGCTACACCTTC	CASRPGHSYTF
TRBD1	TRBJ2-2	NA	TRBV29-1	TGCAGCGTTGAAGGGAACAGGGGGGTCACCGGGGAGCTGTTTTTT	CSVEGNRGVTGELFF
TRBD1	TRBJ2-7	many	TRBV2	TGTGCCAGCAGTGAAGTGGGACAGGGCTACGAGCAGTACTTC	CASSEVGQGYEQYF
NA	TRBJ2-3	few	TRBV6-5	TGTGCCAGCAGTTACCCAGAGGGTACAGATACGCAGTATTTT	CASSYPEGTDTQYF
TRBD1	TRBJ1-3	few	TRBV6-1	TGTGCCAGCAGTGATTGGGACAGCTCTGGAAACACCATATATTTT	CASSDWDSSGNTIYF
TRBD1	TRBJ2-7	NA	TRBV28	TGTGCCAGCAGCTCATCCGGCAGGGGGACCGAGCAGTACTTC	CASSSSGRGTEQYF
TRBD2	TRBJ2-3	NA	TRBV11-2	TGCGCCAGCAGCCAAGCCTCGACTAGCGGGAGTGCAGATACGCAGTATTTT	CASSQASTSGSADTQYF
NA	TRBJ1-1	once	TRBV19	TGTGCCAGCCAGTGGGTGGGGGGGGAAGCTTTCTTT	CASQWVGGEAFF
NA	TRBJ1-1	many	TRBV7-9	TGTGCCAGCAGCTTCTTCCCTTCCAACACTGAAGCTTTCTTT	CASSFFPSNTEAFF
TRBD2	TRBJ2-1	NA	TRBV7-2	TGTGCCAGCAGCTCGCAGACTAGCGGTTCCTACAATGAGCAGTTCTTC	CASSSQTSGSYNEQFF
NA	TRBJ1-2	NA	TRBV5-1	TGCGCCAGCACCACTGGGGGTGGGAATGACTATGGCTACACCTTC	CASTTGGGNDYGYTF
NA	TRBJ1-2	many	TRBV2	TGTGCCAGCGGCTTGTCGGCTAATGGCTACACCTTC	CASGLSANGYTF
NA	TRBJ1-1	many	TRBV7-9	TGTGCCAGCAGTTTAAGGGAAACTGAAGCTTTCTTT	CASSLRETEAFF
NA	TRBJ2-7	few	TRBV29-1	TGCAGCGTTGGACTGTCCTATACCTACGAGCAGTACTTC	CSVGLSYTYEQYF
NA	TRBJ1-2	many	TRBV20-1	TGCAGTGCTAGATCATACTTACAGGGCGACACCTTC	CSARSYLQGDTF
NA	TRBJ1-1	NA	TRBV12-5	TGTGCTAGTGGTTTGGGGTGGGGGTTTGAAGCTTTCTTT	CASGLGWGFEAFF
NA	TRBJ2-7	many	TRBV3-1	TGTGCCAGCAGCCAAGAGGGACCGATAAGCTCCTACGAGCAGTACTTC	CASSQEGPISSYEQYF
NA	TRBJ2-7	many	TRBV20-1	TGCAGTGCTACGCACCATCAGGGGCACTACGAGCAGTACTTC	CSATHHQGHYEQYF
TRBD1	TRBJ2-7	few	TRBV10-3	TGTGCCATCAGCGGACAGGGAGCCTACGAGCAGTACTTC	CAISGQGAYEQYF
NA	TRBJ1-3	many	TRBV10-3	TGTGCCATCAGTGACCCGGCAGGGGATGGAAACACCATATATTTT	CAISDPAGDGNTIYF
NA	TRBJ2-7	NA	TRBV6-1	TGTGCCAGCAGGTGGGCGGGGAATTCCTACGAGCAGTACTTC	CASRWAGNSYEQYF
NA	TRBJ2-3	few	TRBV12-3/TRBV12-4	TGTGCCAGCAGCCGGGGACCGAGGGGTACGCAGTATTTT	CASSRGPRGTQYF
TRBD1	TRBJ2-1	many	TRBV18	TGTGCCAGCTCACCACGGGACAGGTTGGTCTCCGAGCAGTTCTTC	CASSPRDRLVSEQFF
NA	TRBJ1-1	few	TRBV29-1	TGCAGCGTTGTACACAGTTCGAACACTGAAGCTTTCTTT	CSVVHSSNTEAFF